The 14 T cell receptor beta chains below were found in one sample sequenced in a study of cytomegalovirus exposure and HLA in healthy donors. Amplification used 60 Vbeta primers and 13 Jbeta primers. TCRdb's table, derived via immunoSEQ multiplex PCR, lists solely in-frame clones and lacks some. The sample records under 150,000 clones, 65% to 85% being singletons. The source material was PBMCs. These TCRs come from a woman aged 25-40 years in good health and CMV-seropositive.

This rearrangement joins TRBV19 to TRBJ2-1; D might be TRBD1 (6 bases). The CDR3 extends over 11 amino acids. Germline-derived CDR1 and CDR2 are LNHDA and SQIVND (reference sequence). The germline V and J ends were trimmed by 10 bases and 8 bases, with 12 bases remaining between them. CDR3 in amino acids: CAIQGFDEQFF. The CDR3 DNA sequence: TGTGCCATACAGGGTTTCGATGAGCAGTTCTTC. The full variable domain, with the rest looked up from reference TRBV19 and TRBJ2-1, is DGGITQSPKYLFRKEGQNVTLSCEQNLNHDAMYWYRQDPGQGLRLIYYSQIVNDFQKGDIAEGYSVSREKKESFPLTVTSAQKNPTAFYLCAIQGFDEQFFGPGTRLTVL.

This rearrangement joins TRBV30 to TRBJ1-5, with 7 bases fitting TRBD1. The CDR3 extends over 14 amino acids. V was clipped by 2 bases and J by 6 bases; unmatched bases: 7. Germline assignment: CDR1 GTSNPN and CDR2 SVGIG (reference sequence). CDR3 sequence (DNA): TGTGCCTGGAGTCACAGGGGAAGCTCTCAGCCCCAGCATTTT. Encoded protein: CAWSHRGSSQPQHF.

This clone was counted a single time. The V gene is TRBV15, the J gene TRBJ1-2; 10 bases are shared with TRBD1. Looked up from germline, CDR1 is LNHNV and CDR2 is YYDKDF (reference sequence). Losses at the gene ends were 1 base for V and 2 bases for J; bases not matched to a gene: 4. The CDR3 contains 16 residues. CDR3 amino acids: CATSRAGTGDNYGYTF. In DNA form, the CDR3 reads TGTGCCACCAGCAGAGCCGGGACAGGGGACAACTATGGCTACACCTTC.

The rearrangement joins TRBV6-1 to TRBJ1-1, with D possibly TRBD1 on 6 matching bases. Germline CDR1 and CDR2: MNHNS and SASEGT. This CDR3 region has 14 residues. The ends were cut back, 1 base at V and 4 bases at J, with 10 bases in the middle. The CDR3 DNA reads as TGTGCCAGCAGTGAAGGCGGGGGCTTCACTGAAGCTTTCTTT. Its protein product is CASSEGGGFTEAFF.

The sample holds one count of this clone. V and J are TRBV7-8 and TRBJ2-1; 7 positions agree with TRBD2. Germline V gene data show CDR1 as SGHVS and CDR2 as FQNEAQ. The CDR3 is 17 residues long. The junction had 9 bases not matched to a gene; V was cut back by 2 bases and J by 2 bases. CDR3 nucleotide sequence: TGTGCCAGCAGCTTACCCCTAGCGGACGATCCCTACAATGAGCAGTTCTTC. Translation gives CASSLPLADDPYNEQFF.

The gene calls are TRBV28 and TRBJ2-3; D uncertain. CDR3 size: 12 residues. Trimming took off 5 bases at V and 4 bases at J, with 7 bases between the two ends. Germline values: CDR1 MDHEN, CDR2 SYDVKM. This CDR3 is CASSTVADTQYF. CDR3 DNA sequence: TGTGCCAGCAGTACTGTGGCAGATACGCAGTATTTT.

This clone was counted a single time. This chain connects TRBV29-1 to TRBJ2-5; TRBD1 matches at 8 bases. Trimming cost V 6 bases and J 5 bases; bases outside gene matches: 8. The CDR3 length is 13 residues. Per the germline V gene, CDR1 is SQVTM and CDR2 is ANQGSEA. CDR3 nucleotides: TGCAGCGTAGATGGGACAGGCCAGGAGACCCAGTACTTC. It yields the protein CSVDGTGQETQYF.

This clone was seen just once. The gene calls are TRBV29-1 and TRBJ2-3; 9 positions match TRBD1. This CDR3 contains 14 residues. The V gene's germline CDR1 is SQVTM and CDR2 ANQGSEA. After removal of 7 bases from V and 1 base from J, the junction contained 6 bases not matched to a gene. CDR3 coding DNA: TGCAGCGCCTCGGGACAGGGTGGCACAGATACGCAGTATTTT. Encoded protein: CSASGQGGTDTQYF.

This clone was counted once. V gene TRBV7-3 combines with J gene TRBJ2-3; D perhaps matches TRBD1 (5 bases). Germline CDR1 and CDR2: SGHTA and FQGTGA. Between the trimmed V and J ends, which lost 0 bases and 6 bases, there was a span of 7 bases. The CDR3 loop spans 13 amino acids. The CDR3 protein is CASSLTAGDTQYF. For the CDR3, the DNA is TGTGCCAGCAGCTTAACTGCAGGGGATACGCAGTATTTT.

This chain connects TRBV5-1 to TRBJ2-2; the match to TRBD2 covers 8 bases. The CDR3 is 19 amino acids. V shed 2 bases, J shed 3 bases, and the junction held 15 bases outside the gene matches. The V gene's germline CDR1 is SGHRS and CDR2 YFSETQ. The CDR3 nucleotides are TGCGCCAGCAGCTTCATTGGGGGACGGGGGACTAGAGACACCGGGGAGCTGTTTTTT. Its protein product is CASSFIGGRGTRDTGELFF.

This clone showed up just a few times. The CDR3 reads CASSFVGSGSYEQYF. DNA for the CDR3: TGTGCCAGCAGCTTCGTGGGTTCCGGGTCCTACGAGCAGTACTTC. The V call is TRBV11-3, the J call TRBJ2-7; D unresolved. V lost 3 bases to trimming and J lost 1 base, with 13 bases between them. CDR1 is SGHNT and CDR2 is YENEEA in the germline V gene. The CDR3 length is 15 residues.

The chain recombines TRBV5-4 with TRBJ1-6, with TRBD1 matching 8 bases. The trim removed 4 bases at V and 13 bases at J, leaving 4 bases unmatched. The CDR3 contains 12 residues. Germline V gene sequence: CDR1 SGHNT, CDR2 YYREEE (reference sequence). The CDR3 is CASSQQGDPLHF. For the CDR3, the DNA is TGTGCCAGCAGCCAACAGGGGGACCCCCTCCACTTT.

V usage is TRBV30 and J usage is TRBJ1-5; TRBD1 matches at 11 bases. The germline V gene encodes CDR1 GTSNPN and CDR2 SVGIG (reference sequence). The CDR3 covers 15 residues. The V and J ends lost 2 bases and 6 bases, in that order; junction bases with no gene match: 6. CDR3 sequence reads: CAWSSRDRGIQPQHF. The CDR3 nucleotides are TGTGCCTGGAGTAGCCGGGACAGGGGGATTCAGCCCCAGCATTTT. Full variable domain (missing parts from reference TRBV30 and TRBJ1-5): SQTIHQWPATLVQPVGSPLSLECTVEGTSNPNLYWYRQAAGRGLQLLFYSVGIGQISSEVPQNLSASRPQDRQFILSSKKLLLSDSGFYLCAWSSRDRGIQPQHFGDGTRLSIL.

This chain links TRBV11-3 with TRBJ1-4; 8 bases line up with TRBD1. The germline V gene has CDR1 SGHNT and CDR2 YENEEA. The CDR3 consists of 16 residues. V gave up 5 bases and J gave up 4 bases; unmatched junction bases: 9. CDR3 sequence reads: CASSADRDRYNEKLFF. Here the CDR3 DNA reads TGTGCCAGCAGCGCGGACCGGGACAGGTATAATGAAAAACTGTTTTTT. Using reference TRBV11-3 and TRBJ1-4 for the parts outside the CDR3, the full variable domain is EAGVVQSPRYKIIEKKQPVAFWCNPISGHNTLYWYLQNLGQGPELLIRYENEEAVDDSQLPKDRFSAERLKGVDSTLKIQPAELGDSAVYLCASSADRDRYNEKLFFGSGTQLSVL.